These 23 T cell receptor beta chains share one sample of origin, sequenced in a study of blood T cell repertoires in COVID-19. The assay was immunoSEQ multiplex PCR, and TCRdb's table has in-frame clones only and misses some. The repertoire holds 200,000 to 300,000 clones, with 82% as singletons. The sample taken for sequencing was peripheral blood. The receptors come from a woman in her fifties or sixties with active or convalescent COVID-19.

The rearrangement uses TRBV7-2 and TRBJ1-1, with D uncertain. The CDR3 spans 14 residues. Looked up from germline, CDR1 is SGHTA and CDR2 is FQGNSA. V lost 2 bases, J lost 5 bases, and 12 bases lay in between. In nucleotides, the CDR3 is TGTGCCAGCAGCTTAAGGCCCAGGTGGACTGAAGCTTTCTTT. Its protein product is CASSLRPRWTEAFF.

The table lists this clone with a few counts. The rearrangement links TRBV15 to TRBJ2-1; tentatively, D is TRBD1 (5 bases). V lost 1 base to trimming and J lost 5 bases, with 15 bases between them. The germline V gene encodes CDR1 LNHNV and CDR2 YYDKDF (reference sequence). CDR3 length: 16 residues. CDR3 sequence reads: CATSRAQGYGDNEQFF. The CDR3 nucleotides are TGTGCCACCAGCAGAGCTCAGGGCTATGGGGACAATGAGCAGTTCTTC.

J is TRBJ2-1 and V is TRBV10-2; 8 bases are shared with TRBD2. There are 17 residues in the CDR3. The V gene's germline CDR1 is WSHSY and CDR2 SAAADI. V was clipped by 7 bases and J by 1 base; unmatched bases: 12. CDR3 coding DNA: TGCGCCAGCAATCGGAGAGGGGTAGCGGGGTCCTACAATGAGCAGTTCTTC. Its protein product is CASNRRGVAGSYNEQFF.

The rearrangement uses TRBV5-8 and TRBJ2-3, with 11 bases aligning to TRBD1. The CDR3 has 14 residues. From germline, CDR1 is SGHTS and CDR2 YDEGEE. V shed 3 bases, J shed 6 bases, and the junction held 3 bases outside the gene matches. The CDR3 region is CASSSGTGGDTQYF. For the CDR3, the DNA is TGTGCCAGCAGCTCCGGGACAGGGGGGGATACGCAGTATTTT.

The chain is built from TRBV6-5 and TRBJ1-1; 7 positions agree with TRBD1. This CDR3 comprises 14 residues. V lost 10 bases and J lost 2; bases outside the gene matches: 10. CDR1 is MNHEY, CDR2 SVGAGI, per germline. The CDR3 coding sequence is TGTGCCATCCTGGTCGACAGGGAAAACACTGAAGCTTTCTTT. This sequence encodes CAILVDRENTEAFF.

The genes are TRBV21-1 and TRBJ2-7; the table's D call of TRBD1 was not tested on the DNA. TRBV21-1 is recorded as a pseudogene. CDR3 length: 10 amino acids. The CDR3 region is CASSGPRQYF. CDR3 bases: TGTGCCAGCAGCGGCCCCAGGCAGTACTTC.

The chain employs TRBV19 and TRBJ1-2; maybe TRBD1 (5 bases). Between the trimmed V and J ends, which lost 7 bases and 4 bases, there was a span of 16 bases. CDR1 LNHDA and CDR2 SQIVND come from the germline V gene (reference sequence). The CDR3 totals 14 residues. The CDR3 DNA is TGTGCCAGTACGGCGGGGCTAGAGGTCTATGGCTACACCTTC. Protein: CASTAGLEVYGYTF.

This clone was found once. V is TRBV7-6 and J is TRBJ2-2; no firm D call. The germline CDR1 and CDR2 sequences are SGHVS and FNYEAQ. There are 15 residues in the CDR3. V lost 3 bases, J lost 4 bases, and 12 bases lay in between. The CDR3 DNA reads as TGTGCCAGCAGCTTCCAAAGCCTAGGCACCGGGGAGCTGTTTTTT. It codes for CASSFQSLGTGELFF. Combining the CDR3 with reference TRBV7-6 and TRBJ2-2 gives the whole variable domain GAGVSQSPRYKVTKRGQDVALRCDPISGHVSLYWYRQALGQGPEFLTYFNYEAQQDKSGLPNDRFSAERPEGSISTLTIQRTEQRDSAMYRCASSFQSLGTGELFFGEGSRLTVL.

The rearrangement uses TRBV27 and TRBJ1-6; D not certain. This CDR3 region has 16 residues. The V end lost 2 bases, the J end lost 3 bases, and 11 bases lay between the germline ends. Germline values: CDR1 MNHEY, CDR2 SMNVEV (reference sequence). CDR3 in DNA: TGTGCCAGCAGTTTACTTCTACCTAACTATAATTCACCCCTCCACTTT. Translation: CASSLLLPNYNSPLHF.

The V and J genes are TRBV4-1 and TRBJ1-6, with TRBD1 matching over 8 bases. V lost 5 bases to trimming and J lost 4 bases; unmatched junction nucleotides: 4. The germline V gene encodes CDR1 MGHRA and CDR2 YSYEKL. The CDR3 contains 15 residues. This CDR3 reads CASSSWTGYNSPLHF. For the CDR3, the DNA is TGCGCCAGCAGCTCGTGGACAGGGTATAATTCACCCCTCCACTTT.

This clone was recorded a few times. The J gene is TRBJ2-2, the V gene TRBV4-1; D is possibly TRBD1 (6 bases). The CDR3 is 14 residues long. Germline V gene sequence: CDR1 MGHRA, CDR2 YSYEKL. With 3 bases removed from V and 6 bases from J, the gap between germline ends came to 11 bases. CDR3 bases: TGCGCCAGCAGCCACATAACAGGGTCCGGGGAGCTGTTTTTT. Amino acids: CASSHITGSGELFF.

The chain uses TRBV5-1 and TRBJ1-1; D perhaps matches TRBD1 (5 bases). CDR3 length: 14 amino acids. The germline gives CDR1 SGHRS, CDR2 YFSETQ. The V gene lost 3 bases and the J gene lost 1 base, with 10 bases spanning the gap. CDR3 region: CASSYGAPNTEAFF. CDR3 bases: TGCGCCAGCAGCTATGGGGCTCCGAACACTGAAGCTTTCTTT.

The chain links TRBV7-9 to TRBJ1-2; D unclear. Deletions cut 4 bases from V and 4 bases from J, with 10 bases between. The germline V gene encodes CDR1 SEHNR and CDR2 FQNEAQ (reference sequence). CDR3 length: 13 amino acids. The CDR3 region has the DNA TGTGCCAGCAGCTCCATCAATTCCTATGGCTACACCTTC. The encoded protein is CASSSINSYGYTF.

Concerning this clone: A read error may be the cause here, since a much bigger clone is one base away. This chain joins TRBV7-3 and TRBJ2-1; 11 bases line up with TRBD2. CDR3 size: 14 residues. The V and J ends lost 5 bases and 7 bases, in that order; junction bases with no gene match: 4. CDR1 is SGHTA and CDR2 is FQGTGA in the germline V gene. The CDR3 coding sequence is TGTGCCAGCAGCCTTAGCGGGGGGGCGAATGAGCAGTTCTTC. Encoded protein: CASSLSGGANEQFF.

This chain joins TRBV5-1 and TRBJ1-4, with D perhaps TRBD1 (5 bases). The V and J ends lost 5 bases and 2 bases respectively, with 10 bases between them. The CDR3 sequence is 14 residues long. Germline CDR1 is SGHRS and CDR2 is YFSETQ. This CDR3 reads CASRAGPTNEKLFF. The CDR3, as DNA: TGCGCCAGCAGGGCGGGACCGACTAATGAAAAACTGTTTTTT.

CDR3 loop: CASAPQANTEAFF. The CDR3 DNA sequence: TGCGCCTCGGCTCCGCAGGCGAACACTGAAGCTTTCTTT. The rearrangement links TRBV4-1 to TRBJ1-1; no reliable D call. The ends were cut back, 11 bases at V and 1 base at J, with 14 bases in the middle. The length of the CDR3 is 13 residues. Germline lookup yields CDR1 MGHRA and CDR2 YSYEKL.

This chain uses TRBV10-3 with TRBJ1-3; 7 bases are shared with TRBD1. The V gene's germline CDR1 is ENHRY and CDR2 SYGVKD. With V trimmed by 2 bases and J by 2 bases, 3 bases remained unmatched. This CDR3 is built from 15 residues. Here the CDR3 reads CAISELGTAGNTIYF. For the CDR3, the DNA is TGTGCCATCAGTGAGCTCGGGACAGCTGGAAACACCATATATTTT.

J is TRBJ1-4 and V is TRBV18; weak D call: TRBD1 (6 bases). CDR1 and CDR2 from the germline V gene are KGHSH and LQKENI. Trimming pared 2 bases from V and 2 bases from J, leaving 6 bases between. The CDR3 extends over 14 amino acids. CDR3 loop: CASSPGGTNEKLFF. DNA for the CDR3: TGTGCCAGCTCACCAGGGGGCACTAATGAAAAACTGTTTTTT.

This clone was recorded only once. V gene TRBV4-1 combines with J gene TRBJ1-4, with a weak D call TRBD1 (6 bases). The CDR3 runs to 13 residues. Per germline, CDR1 MGHRA and CDR2 YSYEKL. V lost 4 bases and J lost 8, with 11 bases in between. The CDR3 coding sequence is TGCGCCAGCAGCCCGAATAGGGGGGAAAAACTGTTTTTT. Translation: CASSPNRGEKLFF.

The rearrangement links TRBV7-9 to TRBJ1-2; D is unresolved. Trimming removed 3 bases from V and 4 bases from J, with 6 bases in between. Per the germline V gene, CDR1 is SEHNR and CDR2 is FQNEAQ (reference sequence). The CDR3 is made up of 12 amino acids. The CDR3 bases are TGTGCCAGCAGCTTTAACACCTATGGCTACACCTTC. This encodes CASSFNTYGYTF. Complete variable domain (other parts from reference TRBV7-9 and TRBJ1-2): DTGVSQNPRHKITKRGQNVTFRCDPISEHNRLYWYRQTLGQGPEFLTYFQNEAQLEKSRLLSDRFSAERPKGSFSTLEIQRTEQGDSAMYLCASSFNTYGYTFGSGTRLTVV.

The chain joins TRBV3-1 (or the pseudogene TRBV3-2) to TRBJ2-5; tentatively, D is TRBD2 (6 bases). Germline assignment: CDR1 LGHDT and CDR2 YNNKEL (reference sequence). Between the trimmed V and J ends, which lost 4 bases and 5 bases, there was a span of 17 bases. The CDR3 loop spans 15 amino acids. The CDR3 sequence: CASSPVGGAWETQYF. Written as DNA, the CDR3 is TGTGCCAGCAGCCCCGTGGGCGGGGCATGGGAGACCCAGTACTTC.

This rearrangement joins TRBV3-1 (or the pseudogene TRBV3-2) to TRBJ2-3; D gene ambiguous. Germline CDR1 reads LGHDT; CDR2 reads YNNKEL (reference sequence). Trimming shortened V by 2 bases and J by 4 bases, and 13 bases separated the two germline ends. This CDR3 contains 15 residues. CDR3: CASSQRGPNADTQYF. DNA for the CDR3: TGTGCCAGCAGCCAACGAGGCCCTAACGCAGATACGCAGTATTTT.

With regard to this clone: The same CDR3 arises from other DNA sequences in this sample as well. The V and J genes are TRBV6-1 and TRBJ1-2; D is uncertain. The CDR3 is 12 residues long. The germline V gene has CDR1 MNHNS and CDR2 SASEGT. Trimming pared 5 bases from V and 2 bases from J, leaving 6 bases between. CDR3 loop: CASSSGNYGYTF. The CDR3 nucleotides are TGTGCCAGCAGTTCGGGAAACTATGGCTACACCTTC.